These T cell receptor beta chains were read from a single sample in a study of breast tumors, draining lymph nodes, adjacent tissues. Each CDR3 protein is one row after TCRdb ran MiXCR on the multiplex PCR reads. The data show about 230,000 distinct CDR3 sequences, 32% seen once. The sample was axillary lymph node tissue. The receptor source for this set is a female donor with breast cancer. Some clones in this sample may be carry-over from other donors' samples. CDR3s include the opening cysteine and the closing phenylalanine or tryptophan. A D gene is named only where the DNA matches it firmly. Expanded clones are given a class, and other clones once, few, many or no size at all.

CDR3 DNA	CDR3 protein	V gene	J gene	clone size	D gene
TGTGCCAGCAGCGTAGGAGCGGGGGCCGGGGAGCTGTTTTTT	CASSVGAGAGELFF	TRBV9	TRBJ2-2	once	TRBD2
TGCAGTGCTCTTGGGCGGGATCCCACCGGGGAGCTGTTTTTT	CSALGRDPTGELFF	TRBV20-1	TRBJ2-2	many	-
TGCAGTGCTCGACTGGGGTTCGAGACCCCGTACTTC	CSARLGFETPYF	TRBV20-1	TRBJ2-5	-	-
TGCAGTGCTAGAGATGCACAGGGAGTCGCCGGGGAGCTGTTTTTT	CSARDAQGVAGELFF	TRBV20-1	TRBJ2-2	many	-
TGTGCCACCAGTGGGGGACGGGGGTCCACCGGGGAGCTGTTTTTT	CATSGGRGSTGELFF	TRBV24-1	TRBJ2-2	many	-
TGTGCCAGCAGCTTAGGGGGACTAGTCGGAAACACCATATATTTT	CASSLGGLVGNTIYF	TRBV7-9	TRBJ1-3	-	-
TGTGCCAGCAGCGTACAGGGTACCGGCTACACCTTC	CASSVQGTGYTF	TRBV7-9	TRBJ1-2	many	-
TGTGCCAGCAGCTTAGTTAGTGACACTGAAGCTTTCTTT	CASSLVSDTEAFF	TRBV7-2	TRBJ1-1	few	-
TGTGCCAGCAGCTATGGGGGGAACTATGGCTACACCTTC	CASSYGGNYGYTF	TRBV7-9	TRBJ1-2	-	-
TGTGCCAGCTCACCACCGGCCAAAGGTGACACAGATACGCAGTATTTT	CASSPPAKGDTDTQYF	TRBV18	TRBJ2-3	few	-
TGTGCCAGTAGTCCGGGCCCAGAACCCGATACGCAGTATTTT	CASSPGPEPDTQYF	TRBV19	TRBJ2-3	many	-
TGTGCCAGCAACACCGGAGGGGATTCACCCCTCCACTTT	CASNTGGDSPLHF	TRBV12-3/TRBV12-4	TRBJ1-6	many	-
TGTGCCAGCAGCCTCCTACTAGCGGGAGGTCCGACAGATACGCAGTATTTT	CASSLLLAGGPTDTQYF	TRBV7-2	TRBJ2-3	many	TRBD2
TGTGCCAGCAGAACCACCGGGACACCGGTTGAATCCCAGCATTTT	CASRTTGTPVESQHF	TRBV28	TRBJ1-5	many	-
TGTGCCAGCAGCGTAGGCCCCAGGGATGAGCAGTATTTT	CASSVGPRDEQYF	TRBV9	TRBJ2-3	-	-
TGCAGTGCTAGAGATCTGCGGTCTACCTCCTACAATGAGCAGTTCTTC	CSARDLRSTSYNEQFF	TRBV20-1	TRBJ2-1	many	-
TGTGCCAGCAGCGTATCCAGCGGGACGCACAATGAGCAGTTCTTC	CASSVSSGTHNEQFF	TRBV11-3	TRBJ2-1	-	TRBD2
TGCGCCAGCAGCCCTGACCCCGGACAGGGGCCCTCTTACTATGGCTACACCTTC	CASSPDPGQGPSYYGYTF	TRBV5-1	TRBJ1-2	many	TRBD1
TGTGCCATCAGTGGAAGGTCAGCGGGAGTACTAGAGACCCAGTACTTC	CAISGRSAGVLETQYF	TRBV10-3	TRBJ2-5	many	TRBD2
TGTGCCTGGACTGATGGGGCCTTTTCGAACACCGGGGAGCTGTTTTTT	CAWTDGAFSNTGELFF	TRBV30	TRBJ2-2	many	-
TGTGCCAGCAGCCCCCAATTGGGGAACACTGAAGCTTTCTTT	CASSPQLGNTEAFF	TRBV11-2	TRBJ1-1	few	-
TGTGCCAGCAGCCCCCTCGAGGCCTTCGGCATTCAGTCCTTC	CASSPLEAFGIQSF	TRBV9	TRBJ2-4	-	-
TGTGCCTGGAGTCGGACAGGGCATGAGCAGTTCTTC	CAWSRTGHEQFF	TRBV30	TRBJ2-1	many	TRBD1
TGTGCCAGCAGGGGGACGGGACACCCAATAGGGACCCAGTACTTC	CASRGTGHPIGTQYF	TRBV2	TRBJ2-5	few	-
TGTGCCAGCAGCAATCCCGGGACAGGGGGGTACGAGCAGTACTTC	CASSNPGTGGYEQYF	TRBV2	TRBJ2-7	many	TRBD1
TGTGCCAGCAGTGAGGTGTCTCGGGAGACCATATATTTT	CASSEVSRETIYF	TRBV2	TRBJ1-3	-	-
TGTGCCAGCAGCCGGACAGGGGGCTCCTATGGCTACACCTTC	CASSRTGGSYGYTF	TRBV7-9	TRBJ1-2	-	TRBD1
TGCGCCAGCAGCTCTCAGGTGGAGGCTTTCTTT	CASSSQVEAFF	TRBV5-1	TRBJ1-1	-	-
TGTGCCAGCTCACCACCTCGCCCACAGGGGGTTGAGCAGTTCTTC	CASSPPRPQGVEQFF	TRBV18	TRBJ2-1	many	TRBD1
TGTGCCAGCAGCTGGACGGGACTAGCGGGACAAGAGACCCAGTACTTC	CASSWTGLAGQETQYF	TRBV5-5	TRBJ2-5	many	TRBD2
TGCGCCAGCAGCCCCAGGATTTGGGAGACCCAGTACTTC	CASSPRIWETQYF	TRBV3-1	TRBJ2-5	-	-
TGTGCCAGCAGCCCCGGACAGGGACATCAGCCCCAGCATTTT	CASSPGQGHQPQHF	TRBV3-1	TRBJ1-5	many	TRBD1
TGTGCCAGCAGTTTTTCGGGGGACACTGAAGCTTTCTTT	CASSFSGDTEAFF	TRBV12-3/TRBV12-4	TRBJ1-1	-	-
TGCAGTGCTAGTCACCGGGGGCTAGGAGAAGATACGCAGTATTTT	CSASHRGLGEDTQYF	TRBV20-1	TRBJ2-3	-	-
TGCGCCAGCAGCTTGGAGGGGCAGGGCTACACCTTC	CASSLEGQGYTF	TRBV5-1	TRBJ1-2	many	-
TGTGCCAGCAGTACGACTAGCGCCCGGAACTACAATGAGCAGTTCTTC	CASSTTSARNYNEQFF	TRBV12-3/TRBV12-4	TRBJ2-1	many	TRBD2
TGTGCCAGCACCATTCCCCCGTCACACTACACCTTC	CASTIPPSHYTF	TRBV6-6	TRBJ1-2	many	-
TGCAGCGCGGGACTAGCGGGAGCTAGATCCTACGAGCAGTACTTC	CSAGLAGARSYEQYF	TRBV29-1	TRBJ2-7	-	TRBD2
TGCAGTGCTAGAGTGTCTCCCGTAGCGGGAGAGTCCTACAATGAGCAGTTCTTC	CSARVSPVAGESYNEQFF	TRBV20-1	TRBJ2-1	many	TRBD2
TGTGCCAGCAGTGTCGGAGCAGGACGCGGGGAGCTGTTTTTT	CASSVGAGRGELFF	TRBV25-1	TRBJ2-2	many	-
TGTGCCAGTAGTGATTGGGTCTCCCGCGCCGGGGAGCTGTTTTTT	CASSDWVSRAGELFF	TRBV19	TRBJ2-2	many	-
TGTGCCAGCAGTCACGGTCACTACTATGGCTACACCTTC	CASSHGHYYGYTF	TRBV6-5	TRBJ1-2	few	-
TGTGCCAGCAGTGTTACGGGACTCGCTTACAATGAGCAGTTCTTC	CASSVTGLAYNEQFF	TRBV6-1	TRBJ2-1	few	-
TGTGCCAGCAGTGCGGACAGGGGGCTCTCCTACGAGCAGTACTTC	CASSADRGLSYEQYF	TRBV6-1	TRBJ2-7	many	TRBD1
TGCGCCAGCAGCTCTCTAACGGGACAGGGGGTTTCAACCGGGGAGCTGTTTTTT	CASSSLTGQGVSTGELFF	TRBV5-1	TRBJ2-2	many	TRBD1